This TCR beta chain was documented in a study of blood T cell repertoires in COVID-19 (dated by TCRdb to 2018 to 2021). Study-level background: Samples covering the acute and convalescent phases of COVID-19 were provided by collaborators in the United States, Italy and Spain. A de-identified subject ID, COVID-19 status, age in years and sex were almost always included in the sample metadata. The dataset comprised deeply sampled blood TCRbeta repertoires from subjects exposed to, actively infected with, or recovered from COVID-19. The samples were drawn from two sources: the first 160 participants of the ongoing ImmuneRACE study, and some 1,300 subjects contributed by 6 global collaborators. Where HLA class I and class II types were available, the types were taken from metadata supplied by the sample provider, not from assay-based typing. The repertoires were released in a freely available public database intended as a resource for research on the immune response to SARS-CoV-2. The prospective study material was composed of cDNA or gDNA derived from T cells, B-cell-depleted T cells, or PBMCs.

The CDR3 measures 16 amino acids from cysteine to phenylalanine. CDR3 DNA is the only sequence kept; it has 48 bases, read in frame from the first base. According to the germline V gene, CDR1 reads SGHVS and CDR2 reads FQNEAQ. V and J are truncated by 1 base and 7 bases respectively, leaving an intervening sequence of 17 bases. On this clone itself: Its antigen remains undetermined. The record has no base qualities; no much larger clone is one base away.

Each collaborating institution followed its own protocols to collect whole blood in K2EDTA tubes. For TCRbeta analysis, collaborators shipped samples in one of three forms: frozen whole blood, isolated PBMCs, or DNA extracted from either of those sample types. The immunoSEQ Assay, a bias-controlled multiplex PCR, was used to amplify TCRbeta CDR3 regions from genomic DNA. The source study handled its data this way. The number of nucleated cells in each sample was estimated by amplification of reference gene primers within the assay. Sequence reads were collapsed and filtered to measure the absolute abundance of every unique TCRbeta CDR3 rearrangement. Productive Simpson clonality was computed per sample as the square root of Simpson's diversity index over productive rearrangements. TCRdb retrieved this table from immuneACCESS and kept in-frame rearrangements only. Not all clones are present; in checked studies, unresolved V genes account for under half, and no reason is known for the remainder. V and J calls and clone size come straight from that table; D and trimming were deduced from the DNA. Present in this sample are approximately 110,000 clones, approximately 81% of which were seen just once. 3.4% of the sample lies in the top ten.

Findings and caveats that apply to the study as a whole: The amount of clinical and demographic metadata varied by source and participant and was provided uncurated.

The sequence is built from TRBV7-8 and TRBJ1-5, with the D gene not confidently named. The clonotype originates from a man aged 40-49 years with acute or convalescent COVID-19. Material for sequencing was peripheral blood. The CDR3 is CASSLGRHEGGQPQHF. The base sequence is TGTGCCAGCAGCTTAGGGCGACACGAGGGAGGCCAGCCCCAGCATTTT.